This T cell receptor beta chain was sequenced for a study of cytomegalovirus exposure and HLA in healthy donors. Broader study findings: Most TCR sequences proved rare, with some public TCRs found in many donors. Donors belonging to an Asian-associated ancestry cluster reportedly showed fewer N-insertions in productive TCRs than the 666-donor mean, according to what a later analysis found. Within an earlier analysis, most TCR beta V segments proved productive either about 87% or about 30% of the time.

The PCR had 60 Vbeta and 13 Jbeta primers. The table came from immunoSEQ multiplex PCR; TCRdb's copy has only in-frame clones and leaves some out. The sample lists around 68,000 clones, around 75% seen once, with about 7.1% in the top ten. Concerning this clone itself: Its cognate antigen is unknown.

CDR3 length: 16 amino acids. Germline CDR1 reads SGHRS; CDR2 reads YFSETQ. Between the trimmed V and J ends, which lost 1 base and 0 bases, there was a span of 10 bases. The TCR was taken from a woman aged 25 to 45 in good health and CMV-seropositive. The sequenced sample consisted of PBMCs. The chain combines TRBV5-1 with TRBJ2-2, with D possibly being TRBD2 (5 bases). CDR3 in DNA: TGCGCCAGCAGCTTGAGGCAGCGGACGAACACCGGGGAGCTGTTTTTT. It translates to CASSLRQRTNTGELFF. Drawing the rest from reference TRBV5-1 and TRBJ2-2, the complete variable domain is KAGVTQTPRYLIKTRGQQVTLSCSPISGHRSVSWYQQTPGQGLQFLFEYFSETQRNKGNFPGRFSGRQFSNSRSEMNVSTLELGDSALYLCASSLRQRTNTGELFFGEGSRLTVL.